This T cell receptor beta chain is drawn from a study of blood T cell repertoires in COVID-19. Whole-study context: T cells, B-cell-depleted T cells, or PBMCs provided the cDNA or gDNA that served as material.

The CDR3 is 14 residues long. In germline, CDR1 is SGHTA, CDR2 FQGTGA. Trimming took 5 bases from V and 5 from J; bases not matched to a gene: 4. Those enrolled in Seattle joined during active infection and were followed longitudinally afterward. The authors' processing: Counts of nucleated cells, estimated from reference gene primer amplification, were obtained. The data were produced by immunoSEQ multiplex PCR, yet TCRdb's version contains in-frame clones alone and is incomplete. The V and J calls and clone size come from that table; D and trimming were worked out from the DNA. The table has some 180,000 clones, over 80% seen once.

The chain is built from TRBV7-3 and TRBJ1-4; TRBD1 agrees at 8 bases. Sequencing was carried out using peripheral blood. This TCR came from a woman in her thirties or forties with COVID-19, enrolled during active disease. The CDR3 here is CASSRDRGNEKLFF. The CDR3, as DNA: TGTGCCAGCAGCAGAGACAGGGGAAATGAAAAACTGTTTTTT.